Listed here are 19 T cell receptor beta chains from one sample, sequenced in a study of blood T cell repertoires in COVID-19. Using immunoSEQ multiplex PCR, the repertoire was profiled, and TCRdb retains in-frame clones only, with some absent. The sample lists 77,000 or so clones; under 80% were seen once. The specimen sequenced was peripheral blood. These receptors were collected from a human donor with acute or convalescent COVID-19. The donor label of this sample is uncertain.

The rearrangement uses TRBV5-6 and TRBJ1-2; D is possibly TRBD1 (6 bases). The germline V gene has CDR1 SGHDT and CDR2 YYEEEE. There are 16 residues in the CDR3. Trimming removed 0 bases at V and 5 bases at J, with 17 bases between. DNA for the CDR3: TGTGCCAGCAGCTTGGGGGGGCACTTGCCCGGTTATGGCTACACCTTC. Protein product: CASSLGGHLPGYGYTF.

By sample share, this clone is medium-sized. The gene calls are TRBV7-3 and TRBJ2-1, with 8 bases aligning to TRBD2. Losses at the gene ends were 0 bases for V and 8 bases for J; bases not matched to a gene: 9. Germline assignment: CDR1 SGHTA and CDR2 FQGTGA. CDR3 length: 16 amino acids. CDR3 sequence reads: CASSLTMAGGRDEQFF. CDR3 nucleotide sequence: TGTGCCAGCAGCTTAACGATGGCGGGAGGCAGGGATGAGCAGTTCTTC.

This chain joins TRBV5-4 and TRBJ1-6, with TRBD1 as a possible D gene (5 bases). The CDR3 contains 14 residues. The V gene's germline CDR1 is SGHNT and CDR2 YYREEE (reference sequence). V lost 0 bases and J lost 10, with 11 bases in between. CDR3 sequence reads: CASSLASQESPLHF. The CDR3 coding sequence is TGTGCCAGCAGCTTGGCCTCACAGGAGTCACCCCTCCACTTT.

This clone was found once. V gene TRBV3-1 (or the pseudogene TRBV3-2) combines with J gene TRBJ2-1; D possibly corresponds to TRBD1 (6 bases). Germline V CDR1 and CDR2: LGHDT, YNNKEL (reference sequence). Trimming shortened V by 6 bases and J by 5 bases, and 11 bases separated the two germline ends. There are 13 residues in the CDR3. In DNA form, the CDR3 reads TGTGCCAGCAGGCGACAGGAAAACAATGAGCAGTTCTTC. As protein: CASRRQENNEQFF.

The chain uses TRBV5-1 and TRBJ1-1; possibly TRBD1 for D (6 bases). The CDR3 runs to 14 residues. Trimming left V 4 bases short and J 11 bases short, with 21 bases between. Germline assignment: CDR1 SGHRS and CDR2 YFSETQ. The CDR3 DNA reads TGCGCCAGCAGCCGAGAGGGGCTAACAGGGTCTGCTTTCTTT. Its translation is CASSREGLTGSAFF.

The CDR3: CASSPGFSNQPQHF. CDR3 coding DNA: TGCGCCAGCAGCCCGGGATTTAGCAATCAGCCCCAGCATTTT. The chain recombines TRBV4-1 with TRBJ1-5; D not certain. Trimming shortened V by 4 bases and J by 0 bases, and 7 bases separated the two germline ends. Germline-derived CDR1 and CDR2 are MGHRA and YSYEKL. The CDR3 length is 14 residues.

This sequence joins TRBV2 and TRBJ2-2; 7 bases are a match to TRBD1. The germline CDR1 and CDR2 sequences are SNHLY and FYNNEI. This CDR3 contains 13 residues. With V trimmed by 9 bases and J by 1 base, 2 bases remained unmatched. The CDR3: CASWTGNTGELFF. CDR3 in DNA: TGTGCCAGTTGGACAGGGAACACCGGGGAGCTGTTTTTT. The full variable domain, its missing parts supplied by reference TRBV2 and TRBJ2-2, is EPEVTQTPSHQVTQMGQEVILRCVPISNHLYFYWYRQILGQKVEFLVSFYNNEISEKSEIFDDQFSVERPDGSNFTLKIRSTKLEDSAMYFCASWTGNTGELFFGEGSRLTVL.

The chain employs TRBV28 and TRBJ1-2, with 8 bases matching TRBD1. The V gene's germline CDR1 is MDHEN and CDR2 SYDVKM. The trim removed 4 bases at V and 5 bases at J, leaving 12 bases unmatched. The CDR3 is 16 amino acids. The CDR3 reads CASSSWTGTISYGYTF. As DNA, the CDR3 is TGTGCCAGCAGTTCTTGGACAGGGACGATAAGTTATGGCTACACCTTC.

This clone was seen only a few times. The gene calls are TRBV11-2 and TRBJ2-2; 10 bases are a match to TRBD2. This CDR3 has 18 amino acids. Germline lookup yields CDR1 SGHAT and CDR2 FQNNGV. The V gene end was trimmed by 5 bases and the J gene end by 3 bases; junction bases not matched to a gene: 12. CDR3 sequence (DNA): TGTGCCAGCAGCCGAGCTCGTGGACTAGCGGCAGACACCGGGGAGCTGTTTTTT. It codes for CASSRARGLAADTGELFF.

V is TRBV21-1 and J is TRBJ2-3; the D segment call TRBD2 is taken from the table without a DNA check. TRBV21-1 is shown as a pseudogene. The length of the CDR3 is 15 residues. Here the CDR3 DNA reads TGTGCCAGCAGCAAAGGACTAGCGGGCACAGATACGCAGTATTTT. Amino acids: CASSKGLAGTDTQYF.

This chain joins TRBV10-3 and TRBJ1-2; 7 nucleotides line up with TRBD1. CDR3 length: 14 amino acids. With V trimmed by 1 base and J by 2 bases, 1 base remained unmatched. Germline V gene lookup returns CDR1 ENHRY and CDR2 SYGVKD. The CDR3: CAISELGQNYGYTF. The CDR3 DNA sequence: TGTGCCATCAGTGAGTTGGGACAGAACTATGGCTACACCTTC.

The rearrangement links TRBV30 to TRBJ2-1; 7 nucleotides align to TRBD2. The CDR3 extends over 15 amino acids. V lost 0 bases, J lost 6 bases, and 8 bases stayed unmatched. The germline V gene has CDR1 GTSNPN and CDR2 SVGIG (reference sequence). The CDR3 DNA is TGTGCCTGGAGTGTACCAAGCGGGACGGGCAATGAGCAGTTCTTC. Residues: CAWSVPSGTGNEQFF.

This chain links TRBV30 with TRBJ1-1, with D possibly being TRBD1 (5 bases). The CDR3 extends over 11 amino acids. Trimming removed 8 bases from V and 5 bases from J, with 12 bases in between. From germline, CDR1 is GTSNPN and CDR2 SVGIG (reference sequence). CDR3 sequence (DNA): TGTGCCCTCAAAGGGGAAACTGAAGCTTTCTTT. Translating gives CALKGETEAFF.

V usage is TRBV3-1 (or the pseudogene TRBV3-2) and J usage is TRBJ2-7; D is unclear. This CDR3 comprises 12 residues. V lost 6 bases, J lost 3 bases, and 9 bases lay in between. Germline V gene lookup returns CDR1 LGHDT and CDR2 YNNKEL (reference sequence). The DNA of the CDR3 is TGTGCCAGCAGGGGTGCTAGCTACGAGCAGTACTTC. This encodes CASRGASYEQYF.

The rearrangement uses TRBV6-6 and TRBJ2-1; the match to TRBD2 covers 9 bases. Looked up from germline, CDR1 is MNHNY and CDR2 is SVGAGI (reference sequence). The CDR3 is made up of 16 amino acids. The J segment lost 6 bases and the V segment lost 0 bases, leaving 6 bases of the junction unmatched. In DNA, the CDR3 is TGTGCCAGCAGTTACTCCGCGGGGGGGCGCGGCAATGAGCAGTTCTTC. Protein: CASSYSAGGRGNEQFF.

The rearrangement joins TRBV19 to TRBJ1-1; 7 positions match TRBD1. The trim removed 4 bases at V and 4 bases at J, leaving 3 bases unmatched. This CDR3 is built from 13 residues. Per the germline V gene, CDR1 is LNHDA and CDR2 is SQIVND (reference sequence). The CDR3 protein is CASSTSGGTEAFF. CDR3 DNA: TGTGCCAGTAGTACTTCAGGGGGCACTGAAGCTTTCTTT. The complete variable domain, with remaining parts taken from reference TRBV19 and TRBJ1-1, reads DGGITQSPKYLFRKEGQNVTLSCEQNLNHDAMYWYRQDPGQGLRLIYYSQIVNDFQKGDIAEGYSVSREKKESFPLTVTSAQKNPTAFYLCASSTSGGTEAFFGQGTRLTVV.

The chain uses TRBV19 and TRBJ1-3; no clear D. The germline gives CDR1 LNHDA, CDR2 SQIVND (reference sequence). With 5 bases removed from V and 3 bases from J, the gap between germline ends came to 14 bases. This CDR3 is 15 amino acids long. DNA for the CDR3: TGTGCCAGTAGTGTGGTCGGAGGCATTGGAAACACCATATATTTT. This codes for CASSVVGGIGNTIYF.

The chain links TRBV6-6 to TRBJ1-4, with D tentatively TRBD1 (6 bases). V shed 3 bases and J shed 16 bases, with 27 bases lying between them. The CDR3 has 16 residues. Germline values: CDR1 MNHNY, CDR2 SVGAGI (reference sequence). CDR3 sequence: CASSYESGVLHFDRFF. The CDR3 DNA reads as TGTGCCAGCAGTTATGAGTCAGGGGTGCTTCATTTTGATCGGTTTTTT.

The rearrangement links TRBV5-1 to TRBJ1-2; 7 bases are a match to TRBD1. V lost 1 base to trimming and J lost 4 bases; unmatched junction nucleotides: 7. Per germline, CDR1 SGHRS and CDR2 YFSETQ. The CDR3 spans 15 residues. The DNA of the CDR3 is TGCGCCAGCAGCTTGAACAGGGGTGGAGGCTATGGCTACACCTTC. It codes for CASSLNRGGGYGYTF.